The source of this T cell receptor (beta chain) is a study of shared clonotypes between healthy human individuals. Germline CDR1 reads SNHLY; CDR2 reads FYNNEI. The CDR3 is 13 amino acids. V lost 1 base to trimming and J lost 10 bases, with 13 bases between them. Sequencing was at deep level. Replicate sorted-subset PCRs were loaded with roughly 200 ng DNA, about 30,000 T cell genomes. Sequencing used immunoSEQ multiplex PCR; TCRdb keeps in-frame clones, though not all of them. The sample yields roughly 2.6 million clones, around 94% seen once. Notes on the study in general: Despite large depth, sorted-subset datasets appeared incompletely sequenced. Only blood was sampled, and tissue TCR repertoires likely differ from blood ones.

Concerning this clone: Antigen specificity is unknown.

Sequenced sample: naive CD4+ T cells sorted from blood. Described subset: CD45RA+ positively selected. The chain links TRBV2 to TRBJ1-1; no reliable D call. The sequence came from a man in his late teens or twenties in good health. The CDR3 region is CASSEGRGSLAFF. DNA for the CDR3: TGTGCCAGCAGTGAAGGGCGAGGGTCCTTAGCTTTCTTT.